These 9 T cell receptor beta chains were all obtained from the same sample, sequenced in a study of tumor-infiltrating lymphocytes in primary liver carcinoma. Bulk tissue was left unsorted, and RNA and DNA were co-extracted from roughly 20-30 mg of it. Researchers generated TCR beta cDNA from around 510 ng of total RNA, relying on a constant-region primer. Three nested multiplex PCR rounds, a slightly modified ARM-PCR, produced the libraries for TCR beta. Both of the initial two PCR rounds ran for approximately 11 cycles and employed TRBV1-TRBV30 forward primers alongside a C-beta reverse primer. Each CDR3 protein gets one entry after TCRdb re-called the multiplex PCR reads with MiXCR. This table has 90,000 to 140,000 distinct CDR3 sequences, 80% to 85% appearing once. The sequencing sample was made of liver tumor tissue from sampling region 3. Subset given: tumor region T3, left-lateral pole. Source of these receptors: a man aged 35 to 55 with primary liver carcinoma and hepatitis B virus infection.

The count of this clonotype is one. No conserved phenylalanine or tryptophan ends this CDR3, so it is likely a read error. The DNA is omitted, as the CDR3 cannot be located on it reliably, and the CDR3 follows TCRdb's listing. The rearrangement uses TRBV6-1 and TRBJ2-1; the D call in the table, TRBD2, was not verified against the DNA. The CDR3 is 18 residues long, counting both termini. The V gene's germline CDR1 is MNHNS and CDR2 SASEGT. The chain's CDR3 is CASSGRTSGSLFYNEQIV.

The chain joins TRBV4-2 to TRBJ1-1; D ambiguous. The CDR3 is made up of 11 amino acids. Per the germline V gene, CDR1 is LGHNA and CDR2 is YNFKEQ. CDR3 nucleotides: TGTAGCAGCAGCCCGGGAATTGAAGCTTTCTTT. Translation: CSSSPGIEAFF.

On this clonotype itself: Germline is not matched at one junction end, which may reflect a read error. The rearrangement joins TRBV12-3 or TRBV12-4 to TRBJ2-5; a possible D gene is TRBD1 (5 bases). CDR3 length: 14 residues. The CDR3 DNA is TGTGCCAACAGTTTCTCAGGGAATGAGGAGACCCAGTACTTC. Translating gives CANSFSGNEETQYF.

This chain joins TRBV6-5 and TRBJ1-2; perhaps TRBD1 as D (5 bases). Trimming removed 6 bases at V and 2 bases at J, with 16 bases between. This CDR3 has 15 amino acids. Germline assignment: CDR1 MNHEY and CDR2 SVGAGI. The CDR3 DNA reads TGTGCCAGCAGCTCCCAGGGCATGGGAAACTATGGCTACACCTTC. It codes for CASSSQGMGNYGYTF.

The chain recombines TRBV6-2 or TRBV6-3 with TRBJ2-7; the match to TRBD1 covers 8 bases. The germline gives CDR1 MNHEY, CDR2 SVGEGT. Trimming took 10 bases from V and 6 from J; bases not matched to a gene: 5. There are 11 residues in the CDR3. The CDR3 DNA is TGTGCCAAAGGTGGACAGGGCGAGCAGTACTTC. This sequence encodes CAKGGQGEQYF.

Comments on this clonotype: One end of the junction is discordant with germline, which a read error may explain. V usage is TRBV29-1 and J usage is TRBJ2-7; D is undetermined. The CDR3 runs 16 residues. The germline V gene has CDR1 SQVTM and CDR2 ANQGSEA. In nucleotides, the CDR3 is TGCAGCGCCATGACATCTGGGTCCGACACTCCCTACGAGGAGTGCTTC. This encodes CSAMTSGSDTPYEECF.

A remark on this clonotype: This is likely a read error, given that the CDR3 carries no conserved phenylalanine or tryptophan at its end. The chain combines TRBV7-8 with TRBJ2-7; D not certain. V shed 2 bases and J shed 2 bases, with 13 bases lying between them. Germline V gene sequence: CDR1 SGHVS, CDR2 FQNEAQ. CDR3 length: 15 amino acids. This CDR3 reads CASSLLSLSAYEQYY. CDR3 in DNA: TGTGCCAGCAGCTTATTGAGCCTGAGCGCCTACGAGCAGTACTAC.

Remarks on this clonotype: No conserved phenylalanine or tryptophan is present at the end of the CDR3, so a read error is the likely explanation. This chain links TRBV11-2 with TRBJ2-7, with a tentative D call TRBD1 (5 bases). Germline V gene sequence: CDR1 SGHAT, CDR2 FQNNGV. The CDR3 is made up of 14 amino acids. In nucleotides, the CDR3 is TGTACCAGCAGCTCTAACAGGAACTCCTACGAGCAGTACTAT. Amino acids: CTSSSNRNSYEQYY.

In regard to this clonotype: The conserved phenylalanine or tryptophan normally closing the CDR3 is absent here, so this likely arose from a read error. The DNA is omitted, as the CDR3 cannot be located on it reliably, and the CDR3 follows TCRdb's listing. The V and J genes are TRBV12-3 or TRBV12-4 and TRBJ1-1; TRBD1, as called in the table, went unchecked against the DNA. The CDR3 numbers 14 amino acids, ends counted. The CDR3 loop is CASSPPRAGTETFC.